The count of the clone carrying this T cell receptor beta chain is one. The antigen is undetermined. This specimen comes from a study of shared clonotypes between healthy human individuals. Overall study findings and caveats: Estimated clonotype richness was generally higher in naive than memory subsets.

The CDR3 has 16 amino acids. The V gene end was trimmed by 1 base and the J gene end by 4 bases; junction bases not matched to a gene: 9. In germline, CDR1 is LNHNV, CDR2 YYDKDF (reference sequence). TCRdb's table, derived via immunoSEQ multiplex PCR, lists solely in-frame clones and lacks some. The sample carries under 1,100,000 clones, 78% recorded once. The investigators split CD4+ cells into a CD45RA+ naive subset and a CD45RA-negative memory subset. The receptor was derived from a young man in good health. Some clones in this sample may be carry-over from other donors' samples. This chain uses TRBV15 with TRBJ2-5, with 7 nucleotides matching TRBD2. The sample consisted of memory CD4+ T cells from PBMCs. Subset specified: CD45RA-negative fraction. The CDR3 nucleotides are TGTGCCACCAGCAGAGGGGTGAACGGGAGGACAGAGACCCAGTACTTC. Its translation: CATSRGVNGRTETQYF.